This TCR beta chain appears in the sequencing data of a study of a mutant IDH1 vaccine in newly diagnosed glioma. Overall study: Patients under treatment included roughly 60% males and 37.5% females and had a mean age of approximately 43 years.

Noted time point: baseline, week 1 (first vaccination visit). Treatment given: pre-vaccination baseline after standard-of-care therapy. New IDH1-mutant, ATRX-lost WHO grade 3 or 4 astrocytomas occurred in donors. V was trimmed by 3 bases and J by 1 base, leaving 12 bases between them. This CDR3 region has 15 residues. CDR1 is KGHSH, CDR2 LQKENI, per germline. Repertoires were generated with immunoSEQ multiplex PCR, while TCRdb's copy carries only in-frame clones and drops some. The table has tens of thousands of clones, around three quarters seen once; the top ten hold 1.5% to 2%. V and J are TRBV18 and TRBJ1-1; a possible D gene is TRBD1 (6 bases). The sequences come from PBMCs, collected from a glioma patient treated with radiotherapy, temozolomide or both. The TCR sequence derives from a woman in her thirties or forties with glioma. The DNA of the CDR3 is TGTGCCAGCTCACCTAACAGGGTAGGGAACACTGAAGCTTTCTTT. This gives the protein CASSPNRVGNTEAFF.